Sequencing of this T cell receptor (beta chain) was carried out in a study of blood T cell repertoires in COVID-19. V was trimmed by 3 bases and J by 0 bases, leaving 9 bases between them. This CDR3 has 14 amino acids. CDR1 MDHEN and CDR2 SYDVKM come from the germline V gene. Measured with immunoSEQ multiplex PCR; TCRdb has only the in-frame clones, and not every one. The sample records roughly 210,000 clones, less than 90% being singletons. The sequencing input was peripheral blood. The receptor's source is a man in his 70s with acute or convalescent COVID-19. The rearrangement joins TRBV28 to TRBJ2-7; the D is unclear. CDR3 sequence reads: CASSFLASSYEQYF. The CDR3 DNA follows: TGTGCCAGCAGTTTCCTGGCTAGCTCCTACGAGCAGTACTTC. Full variable domain (missing parts from reference TRBV28 and TRBJ2-7): DVKVTQSSRYLVKRTGEKVFLECVQDMDHENMFWYRQDPGLGLRLIYFSYDVKMKEKGDIPEGYSVSREKKERFSLILESASTNQTSMYLCASSFLASSYEQYFGPGTRLTVT.